Following are 23 T cell receptor beta chains from one sample sequenced in a study of beta chain features in type 1 diabetes. The antigens these receptors bind are not known. The authors reverse transcribed all of the isolated RNA, so sequencing captured expressed TCRB transcripts. Generated by immunoSEQ multiplex PCR, the TCRdb table keeps only in-frame clones and is missing some. The table records approximately 730,000 clones, 10% to 15% of them present only once. General study findings and limits: In every one of the four CD4+ subsets, TCRB CDR3s were moderately but significantly shorter in Type 1 diabetes patients.

The sample consisted of naive CD4+ T cells from blood. These receptor sequences come from a man aged 18 to 30 with type 1 diabetes.

This clone was found a few times. This chain's CDR3 is CASSLGSDYEQYF. CDR3 nucleotide sequence: TGTGCCAGCTCTCTCGGCAGCGACTACGAGCAGTACTTC. V gene TRBV18 combines with J gene TRBJ2-7; D uncertain. CDR3 length equals 13 residues. CDR1 and CDR2 (germline): KGHSH, LQKENI. V lost 6 bases, J lost 3 bases, and 12 bases lay in between. Full variable domain (rest looked up from reference TRBV18 and TRBJ2-7): NAGVMQNPRHLVRRRGQEARLRCSPMKGHSHVYWYRQLPEEGLKFMVYLQKENIIDESGMPKERFSAEFPKEGPSILRIQQVVRGDSAAYFCASSLGSDYEQYFGPGTRLTVT.

In its sample, this clone was seen a few times. The chain recombines TRBV6-1 with TRBJ2-7; the D gene is possibly TRBD2 (5 bases). Germline-derived CDR1 and CDR2 are MNHNS and SASEGT. The ends were cut back, 6 bases at V and 2 bases at J, with 17 bases in the middle. The CDR3 covers 15 residues. The CDR3 nucleotides are TGTGCCAGCAGAGGACTTGGGCAGTCCCCCTACGAGCAGTACTTC. Its protein is CASRGLGQSPYEQYF.

The chain carries TRBV5-1 and TRBJ2-1; possibly TRBD1 or TRBD2 for D (5 bases each). V lost 1 base and J lost 0, with 8 bases in between. Germline-derived CDR1 and CDR2 are SGHRS and YFSETQ. The CDR3 has 15 residues. The CDR3 region is CASSLIGGSYNEQFF. The DNA of the CDR3 is TGCGCCAGCAGCTTGATTGGGGGCTCCTACAATGAGCAGTTCTTC.

This clone was seen a handful of times. J is TRBJ1-2 and V is TRBV30; a weak D match, TRBD1 (5 bases). The CDR3 is made up of 12 amino acids. V lost 1 base and J 6 bases, leaving 9 bases between the germline ends. The germline V gene has CDR1 GTSNPN and CDR2 SVGIG (reference sequence). The chain's CDR3 is CAWSGRDDGYTF. The CDR3 DNA sequence: TGTGCCTGGAGTGGCAGGGACGATGGCTACACCTTC.

The genes are TRBV5-6 and TRBJ1-5, with D perhaps TRBD1 (6 bases). V was trimmed by 2 bases and J by 1 base, leaving 13 bases between them. The CDR3 is 16 residues long. Looked up from germline, CDR1 is SGHDT and CDR2 is YYEEEE. The CDR3 protein is CASSFNLGASNQPQHF. The CDR3 region has the DNA TGTGCCAGCAGCTTTAATCTGGGGGCAAGCAATCAGCCCCAGCATTTT.

This clone came up a few times. V and J are TRBV10-3 and TRBJ1-6, with 11 bases matching TRBD1. The V gene's germline CDR1 is ENHRY and CDR2 SYGVKD. The CDR3 length is 16 residues. The V segment lost 2 bases and the J segment 6 bases; nucleotides outside the gene matches: 3. CDR3 amino acids: CAISERTGGRNSPLHF. The CDR3 DNA follows: TGTGCCATCAGTGAGAGGACAGGGGGCCGTAATTCACCCCTCCACTTT.

The rearrangement uses TRBV19 and TRBJ2-4; no definite D call. The length of the CDR3 is 12 residues. V lost 6 bases to trimming and J lost 7 bases, with 10 bases between them. Per germline, CDR1 LNHDA and CDR2 SQIVND (reference sequence). The CDR3 here is CASSPQGNIQYF. In DNA form, the CDR3 reads TGTGCCAGTAGCCCACAAGGGAACATTCAGTACTTC. The full variable domain, with the rest looked up from reference TRBV19 and TRBJ2-4, is DGGITQSPKYLFRKEGQNVTLSCEQNLNHDAMYWYRQDPGQGLRLIYYSQIVNDFQKGDIAEGYSVSREKKESFPLTVTSAQKNPTAFYLCASSPQGNIQYFGAGTRLSVL.

This clone was picked up a small number of times. CDR3 DNA sequence: TGTGCCAGCAGTTCCCGAAGGGAAGAGACCCAGTACTTC. It is translated as CASSSRREETQYF. V and J are TRBV6-6 and TRBJ2-5; no reliable D call. Germline V gives CDR1 MNHNY, CDR2 SVGAGI (reference sequence). V lost 4 bases and J 3 bases, leaving 9 bases between the germline ends. The CDR3 contains 13 residues.

This clone came up a few times. The chain couples TRBV19 to TRBJ2-5; 8 positions match TRBD1. Germline assignment: CDR1 LNHDA and CDR2 SQIVND (reference sequence). The trim removed 5 bases at V and 3 bases at J, leaving 5 bases unmatched. The CDR3 loop spans 14 amino acids. The CDR3 region has the DNA TGTGCCAGTAGTGCTCAGGGGGCGGAAGAGACCCAGTACTTC. Amino acids: CASSAQGAEETQYF.

In its sample, this clone was seen a few times. CDR3 amino acids: CASSPYPRGSTLNTEAFF. CDR3 bases: TGTGCCAGCAGCCCCTATCCGCGGGGCAGTACCTTGAACACTGAAGCTTTCTTT. The V gene is TRBV7-2, the J gene TRBJ1-1; D is possibly TRBD1 (5 bases). V was shortened by 5 bases and J by 0 bases, with 22 bases between the two germline ends. CDR3 size: 18 residues. Germline V gives CDR1 SGHTA, CDR2 FQGNSA.

This clone came up a few times. CDR3 region: CASSVEIQGYYEQYF. The DNA for the CDR3 is TGTGCCAGCAGCGTAGAAATACAGGGATACTACGAGCAGTACTTC. J is TRBJ2-7 and V is TRBV9; tentatively, D is TRBD1 (6 bases). The CDR3 is made up of 15 amino acids. The V end was cut by 0 bases, the J end by 3 bases, with 13 bases between. Germline loops: CDR1 SGDLS, CDR2 YYNGEE. The full variable domain, completed using reference TRBV9 and TRBJ2-7, is DSGVTQTPKHLITATGQRVTLRCSPRSGDLSVYWYQQSLDQGLQFLIQYYNGEERAKGNILERFSAQQFPDLHSELNLSSLELGDSALYFCASSVEIQGYYEQYFGPGTRLTVT.

This clone was observed a handful of times. V and J are TRBV6-6 and TRBJ1-4; 8 nucleotides agree with TRBD1. The CDR3 is made up of 15 amino acids. J gave up 6 bases and V 1 base, and 4 bases lay outside the gene matches. CDR1 MNHNY and CDR2 SVGAGI come from the germline V gene (reference sequence). This chain's CDR3 is CASSYFDRGDEKLFF. The DNA for the CDR3 is TGTGCCAGCAGTTACTTCGACAGGGGAGATGAAAAACTGTTTTTT.

The table lists this clone with a few counts. The chain is built from TRBV11-2 and TRBJ2-1; the D call may be TRBD1 or TRBD2 (6 bases each). Trimming removed 2 bases at V and 9 bases at J, with 17 bases between. CDR1 is SGHAT and CDR2 is FQNNGV in the germline V gene. The length of the CDR3 is 15 residues. In DNA, the CDR3 is TGTGCCAGCAGCTTAAGGTATCCGGGGGCGACTGAGCAGTTCTTC. Its translation is CASSLRYPGATEQFF.

This rearrangement joins TRBV2 to TRBJ2-7; 7 positions agree with TRBD2. This CDR3 has 15 residues. CDR1 SNHLY and CDR2 FYNNEI come from the germline V gene. V dropped 3 bases and J dropped 2; count of bases not matched to a gene: 7. CDR3 amino acids: CASSERSSGAYEQYF. CDR3 DNA sequence: TGTGCCAGCAGTGAGAGGTCTAGCGGAGCCTACGAGCAGTACTTC.

The chain is built from TRBV29-1 and TRBJ1-3; possibly TRBD1 for D (5 bases). Trimming stripped 2 bases from V and 0 bases from J, with 8 bases between. CDR3 length: 14 amino acids. The germline V gene encodes CDR1 SQVTM and CDR2 ANQGSEA. The CDR3 region has the DNA TGCAGCGTTGAAATAGACAGCTCTGGAAACACCATATATTTT. Its protein is CSVEIDSSGNTIYF. Filled out from reference TRBV29-1 and TRBJ1-3, the complete variable domain reads SAVISQKPSRDICQRGTSLTIQCQVDSQVTMMFWYRQQPGQSLTLIATANQGSEATYESGFVIDKFPISRPNLTFSTLTVSNMSPEDSSIYLCSVEIDSSGNTIYFGEGSWLTVV.

About this clone: Other DNA sequences from this sample encode an identical CDR3 as well. CDR3 region: CASSFGGLETQYF. CDR3 nucleotides: TGTGCCAGCAGCTTTGGGGGCTTGGAGACCCAGTACTTC. The chain carries TRBV7-9 and TRBJ2-5, with a weak D call TRBD1 (6 bases). The germline V and J ends were trimmed by 3 bases and 5 bases, with 10 bases remaining between them. CDR1 and CDR2 from the germline V gene are SEHNR and FQNEAQ (reference sequence). This CDR3 contains 13 residues.

In this sample, this clone turned up a few times. The chain couples TRBV19 to TRBJ1-2, with D unresolved. The CDR3 contains 13 residues. Per the germline V gene, CDR1 is LNHDA and CDR2 is SQIVND (reference sequence). The V and J ends lost 3 bases and 3 bases respectively, with 8 bases between them. The CDR3 sequence: CASSIGQHYGYTF. In DNA, the CDR3 is TGTGCCAGTAGTATCGGGCAGCACTATGGCTACACCTTC.

The chain joins TRBV27 to TRBJ1-4; maybe TRBD1 (6 bases). CDR1 is MNHEY, CDR2 SMNVEV, per germline (reference sequence). The germline V and J ends were trimmed by 0 bases and 2 bases, with 7 bases remaining between them. CDR3 length equals 15 residues. CDR3 bases: TGTGCCAGCAGTTTATCCGGGGGCACTAATGAAAAACTGTTTTTT. Amino acid sequence: CASSLSGGTNEKLFF.

This clone was recorded a few times. This chain joins TRBV18 and TRBJ2-7; 7 bases map to TRBD2. This CDR3 has 14 amino acids. V lost 1 base, J lost 0 bases, and 0 bases stayed unmatched. CDR1 and CDR2 from the germline V gene are KGHSH and LQKENI. The DNA for the CDR3 is TGTGCCAGCTCACCACAGCGGGGCTCCTACGAGCAGTACTTC. It yields the protein CASSPQRGSYEQYF. Drawing the rest from reference TRBV18 and TRBJ2-7, the complete variable domain is NAGVMQNPRHLVRRRGQEARLRCSPMKGHSHVYWYRQLPEEGLKFMVYLQKENIIDESGMPKERFSAEFPKEGPSILRIQQVVRGDSAAYFCASSPQRGSYEQYFGPGTRLTVT.

The chain uses TRBV29-1 and TRBJ1-1; D possibly corresponds to TRBD1 (5 bases). Trimming left V 7 bases short and J 4 bases short, with 13 bases between. Per germline, CDR1 SQVTM and CDR2 ANQGSEA. The CDR3 is 12 residues long. The CDR3 DNA is TGCAGCGCCGCAGGGTCTGGCACTGAAGCTTTCTTT. Translated: CSAAGSGTEAFF.

This clone was observed a few times. J is TRBJ1-1 and V is TRBV9; TRBD1 matches 8 bases. The CDR3 runs 15 residues. CDR1 is SGDLS and CDR2 is YYNGEE in the germline V gene. With V trimmed by 0 bases and J by 5 bases, 6 bases remained unmatched. CDR3 residues: CASSVAEHRGTEAFF. CDR3 nucleotides: TGTGCCAGCAGCGTAGCCGAACACAGGGGGACTGAAGCTTTCTTT.

This rearrangement joins TRBV4-1 to TRBJ1-2, with D uncertain. Deletions cut 1 base from V and 8 bases from J, with 11 bases between. Germline V gives CDR1 MGHRA, CDR2 YSYEKL. There are 13 residues in the CDR3. The DNA for the CDR3 is TGCGCCAGCAGCCAAGTGGCTCTCGAAGGCTACACCTTC. Its translation: CASSQVALEGYTF.

This clone has more than one count but fewer than ten. The V call is TRBV10-3, the J call TRBJ2-3, with a tentative D call TRBD2 (5 bases). With 8 bases removed from V and 6 bases from J, the gap between germline ends came to 18 bases. This CDR3 comprises 14 residues. Germline V CDR1 and CDR2: ENHRY, SYGVKD. The CDR3 region is CAIASLHLADTQYF. In DNA, the CDR3 is TGTGCCATCGCGTCGCTCCACTTAGCGGATACGCAGTATTTT.